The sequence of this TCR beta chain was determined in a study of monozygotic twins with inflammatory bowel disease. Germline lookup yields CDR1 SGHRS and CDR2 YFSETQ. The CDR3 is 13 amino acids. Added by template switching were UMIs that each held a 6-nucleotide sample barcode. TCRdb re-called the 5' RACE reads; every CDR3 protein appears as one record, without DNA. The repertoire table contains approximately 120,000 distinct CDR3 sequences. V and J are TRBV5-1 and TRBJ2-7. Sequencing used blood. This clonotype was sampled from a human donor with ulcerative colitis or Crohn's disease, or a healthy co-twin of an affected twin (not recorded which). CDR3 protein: CASSLEGAVEQYF.